Below, 15 T cell receptor beta chains from the same sample are listed, as sequenced in a study of blood T cell repertoires in COVID-19. Profiling relied on immunoSEQ multiplex PCR, and the TCRdb table lists in-frame clones only, not all of them. The sample holds about 170,000 clones, approximately 85% seen once. Material for sequencing was peripheral blood. These receptors were obtained from a man in his 60s who had recovered from COVID-19.

The chain employs TRBV5-8 and TRBJ1-5; D is uncertain. The CDR3 covers 17 residues. Germline CDR1 SGHTS, CDR2 YDEGEE. With 4 bases removed from V and 0 bases from J, the gap between germline ends came to 17 bases. CDR3 bases: TGTGCCAGCAGCCGCTATGACCGGACTTATAGCAATCAGCCCCAGCATTTT. Amino acids: CASSRYDRTYSNQPQHF.

The genes are TRBV7-9 and TRBJ2-1; 9 bases fit TRBD2. The V and J ends lost 3 bases and 4 bases, in that order; junction bases with no gene match: 13. CDR3 length: 18 amino acids. CDR1 and CDR2 from the germline V gene are SEHNR and FQNEAQ (reference sequence). CDR3 sequence reads: CASSFSGFERGVYNEQFF. CDR3 sequence (DNA): TGTGCCAGCAGCTTCTCGGGGTTTGAGCGGGGGGTTTACAATGAGCAGTTCTTC.

The chain links TRBV5-5 to TRBJ1-4; D remains unclear. The CDR3 spans 13 residues. The V end lost 2 bases, the J end lost 8 bases, and 10 bases lay between the germline ends. Germline CDR1 SGHKS, CDR2 YYEKEE (reference sequence). This CDR3 is CASSLLVREKLFF. The CDR3 DNA sequence: TGTGCCAGCAGCTTACTGGTTCGGGAAAAACTGTTTTTT. Using reference TRBV5-5 and TRBJ1-4 for the parts outside the CDR3, the full variable domain is DAGVTQSPTHLIKTRGQQVTLRCSPISGHKSVSWYQQVLGQGPQFIFQYYEKEERGRGNFPDRFSARQFPNYSSELNVNALLLGDSALYLCASSLLVREKLFFGSGTQLSVL.

V is TRBV30 and J is TRBJ2-2; TRBD2 might be the D (7 bases). The CDR3 consists of 17 residues. Germline V gene sequence: CDR1 GTSNPN, CDR2 SVGIG (reference sequence). Trimming shortened V by 2 bases and J by 1 base, and 17 bases separated the two germline ends. The CDR3: CAWSWGGGIGNTGELFF. The DNA for the CDR3 is TGTGCCTGGAGTTGGGGAGGGGGAATCGGGAACACCGGGGAGCTGTTTTTT. Filled out from reference TRBV30 and TRBJ2-2, the complete variable domain reads SQTIHQWPATLVQPVGSPLSLECTVEGTSNPNLYWYRQAAGRGLQLLFYSVGIGQISSEVPQNLSASRPQDRQFILSSKKLLLSDSGFYLCAWSWGGGIGNTGELFFGEGSRLTVL.

J is TRBJ2-5 and V is TRBV9; 10 nucleotides line up with TRBD1. CDR3 length: 16 amino acids. V lost 0 bases, J lost 5 bases, and 7 bases stayed unmatched. Germline CDR1 and CDR2: SGDLS and YYNGEE. The CDR3 coding sequence is TGTGCCAGCAGCGTAGGGGTGGGACAGGGGCACGAGACCCAGTACTTC. Translation: CASSVGVGQGHETQYF.

The chain carries TRBV3-1 (or the pseudogene TRBV3-2) and TRBJ1-2; TRBD1 matches at 8 bases. V gave up 6 bases and J gave up 3 bases; unmatched junction bases: 3. CDR3 length: 13 residues. Germline CDR1 reads LGHDT; CDR2 reads YNNKEL (reference sequence). CDR3 bases: TGTGCCAGCAGACAACAGGGGGACTATGGCTACACCTTC. Residues: CASRQQGDYGYTF.

The gene calls are TRBV19 and TRBJ1-5; the D is unclear. Trimming stripped 6 bases from V and 3 bases from J, with 12 bases between. The CDR3 totals 14 residues. The V gene's germline CDR1 is LNHDA and CDR2 SQIVND (reference sequence). CDR3 residues: CASRRGQNNQPQHF. The CDR3, as DNA: TGTGCCAGTAGGCGAGGGCAGAACAATCAGCCCCAGCATTTT.

The rearrangement joins TRBV5-8 to TRBJ1-1, with TRBD1 identical over 8 bases. The V segment lost 2 bases and the J segment 6 bases; nucleotides outside the gene matches: 6. This CDR3 has 14 residues. Germline-derived CDR1 and CDR2 are SGHTS and YDEGEE. The CDR3 bases are TGTGCCAGCAGCTTATACAGGGGGGACGCTGAAGCTTTCTTT. It is translated as CASSLYRGDAEAFF.

This chain links TRBV2 with TRBJ1-4; no firm D call. The germline V gene has CDR1 SNHLY and CDR2 FYNNEI. Trimming left V 8 bases short and J 0 bases short, with 19 bases between. The CDR3 covers 17 residues. As DNA, the CDR3 is TGTGCCAGCCGTAGAAGGTTTAAAGCGGCAACTAATGAAAAACTGTTTTTT. It yields the protein CASRRRFKAATNEKLFF.

The gene calls are TRBV4-2 and TRBJ1-3; D ambiguous. V lost 0 bases to trimming and J lost 0 bases, with 15 bases between them. This CDR3 region has 18 residues. Looked up from germline, CDR1 is LGHNA and CDR2 is YNFKEQ. CDR3 sequence: CASSQESTAALSGNTIYF. The CDR3 DNA reads TGTGCCAGCAGCCAAGAATCCACAGCTGCCCTCTCTGGAAACACCATATATTTT.

The V gene is TRBV6-5, the J gene TRBJ2-7, with a tentative D call TRBD2 (6 bases). Germline-derived CDR1 and CDR2 are MNHEY and SVGAGI. This CDR3 contains 12 residues. V lost 10 bases to trimming and J lost 2 bases, with 12 bases between them. The CDR3 DNA follows: TGTGCCACCTCTCGCGGGACCTACGAGCAGTACTTC. Its translation: CATSRGTYEQYF.

CDR3 nucleotides: TGTGCCAGCAACGGGGAGAGCTATGGCTACACCTTC. It yields the protein CASNGESYGYTF. The gene calls are TRBV6-5 and TRBJ1-2; D uncertain. The V and J ends lost 7 bases and 4 bases respectively, with 10 bases between them. CDR3 length equals 12 residues. The germline V gene encodes CDR1 MNHEY and CDR2 SVGAGI.

The chain couples TRBV10-3 to TRBJ2-7; possibly TRBD1 for D (6 bases). V gave up 9 bases and J gave up 6 bases, with 12 bases separating them. Germline CDR1 and CDR2: ENHRY and SYGVKD. The CDR3 is 11 residues long. CDR3 DNA sequence: TGTGCCATTGCACAGGGACCCGAGCAGTACTTC. Its translation is CAIAQGPEQYF.

About this clone itself: Relative to the germline gene, one junction end is altered; a read error may explain this. This CDR3 is also generated by other DNA sequences in the sample. This chain uses TRBV19 with TRBJ1-2; 9 nucleotides align to TRBD1. The CDR3 sequence is 13 residues long. Germline V gives CDR1 LNHDA, CDR2 SQIVND (reference sequence). CDR3 nucleotides: TGTGCCAGCAGTACCCGGACAGGGGCAGTCTACACCTTC. Amino acids: CASSTRTGAVYTF. The variable domain in full, completed from reference TRBV19 and TRBJ1-2, reads DGGITQSPKYLFRKEGQNVTLSCEQNLNHDAMYWYRQDPGQGLRLIYYSQIVNDFQKGDIAEGYSVSREKKESFPLTVTSAQKNPTAFYLCASSTRTGAVYTFGSGTRLTVV.

This clone occurred a few times. V gene TRBV12-3 or TRBV12-4 combines with J gene TRBJ2-1; D remains ambiguous. V was shortened by 8 bases and J by 7 bases, with 15 bases between the two germline ends. CDR3 length equals 13 residues. The CDR3 region has the DNA TGTGCCAGCGGAACAGATAGAATGAATGAGCAGTTCTTC. It codes for CASGTDRMNEQFF.